This entry lists 27 T cell receptor beta chains sequenced from one sample in a study of control samples from healthy donors and cancer patients (TCRdb year 2020). Preparation of the library involved the immunoSEQ multiplex PCR assay. The table was pulled from immuneACCESS by TCRdb, which kept in-frame rearrangements only. Such tables lose some clones; where checked, under half of the loss comes from unresolved V genes, and the rest has no known cause. This sample is represented by about 120,000 clones; about 89% of them were singletons. The ten largest account for 40% of the sample. The sequenced material came from blood. The receptors originated from a man aged 50 or older in good health.

CDR3 protein: CASSPPRQGANPYQPQHF. DNA for the CDR3: TGTGCCAGCAGTCCCCCTCGACAGGGGGCGAACCCTTATCAGCCCCAGCATTTT. This chain connects TRBV28 to TRBJ1-5, with 10 bases fitting TRBD1. Germline lookup yields CDR1 MDHEN and CDR2 SYDVKM. The length of the CDR3 is 18 residues. Losses at the gene ends were 5 bases for V and 5 bases for J; bases not matched to a gene: 15.

The V gene is TRBV18, the J gene TRBJ1-1; D is ambiguous. CDR3 length: 14 amino acids. Germline CDR1 KGHSH, CDR2 LQKENI. Trimming pared 1 base from V and 4 bases from J, leaving 10 bases between. CDR3 protein: CASSPLVTITEAFF. CDR3 coding DNA: TGTGCCAGCTCACCACTCGTGACGATCACTGAAGCTTTCTTT.

CDR3 nucleotides: TGTGCCAGCAGCCCGAGGGGGGGCGCTGGCTATGGCTACACCTTC. Its protein is CASSPRGGAGYGYTF. The chain has TRBV7-8 and TRBJ1-2, with D tentatively TRBD1 (6 bases). Trimming removed 5 bases from V and 4 bases from J, with 17 bases in between. The CDR3 length is 15 residues. Germline loops: CDR1 SGHVS, CDR2 FQNEAQ.

The genes are TRBV6-5 and TRBJ2-7; possible D gene TRBD2, 6 bases. Between the trimmed V and J ends, which lost 2 bases and 0 bases, there was a span of 14 bases. Germline CDR1 is MNHEY and CDR2 is SVGAGI. This CDR3 region has 16 residues. CDR3 in amino acids: CASSYAGTLVSYEQYF. The DNA for the CDR3 is TGTGCCAGCAGTTACGCCGGGACTCTAGTCTCCTACGAGCAGTACTTC.

This chain links TRBV27 with TRBJ2-1; D uncertain. Per the germline V gene, CDR1 is MNHEY and CDR2 is SMNVEV (reference sequence). This CDR3 is built from 12 residues. V was pared by 5 bases and J by 8 bases, with 10 bases between. This CDR3 reads CASSRAIDEQFF. The CDR3 DNA sequence: TGTGCCAGCAGTCGCGCGATTGATGAGCAGTTCTTC.

Here the CDR3 reads CASSEDKITDTQYF. The DNA for the CDR3 is TGCGCCAGCAGCGAGGACAAGATCACAGATACGCAGTATTTT. V is TRBV5-1 and J is TRBJ2-3; perhaps TRBD1 as D (5 bases). V was cut by 4 bases and J by 2 bases, with 11 bases left in between. The CDR3 spans 14 residues. Germline loops: CDR1 SGHRS, CDR2 YFSETQ.

The chain employs TRBV5-6 and TRBJ1-3; 9 positions match TRBD1. The CDR3 is made up of 17 amino acids. Per the germline V gene, CDR1 is SGHDT and CDR2 is YYEEEE. V trimming: 4 bases; J trimming: 3 bases; junction bases outside the gene matches: 11. The CDR3 region is CASSLPGTGISGNTIYF. For the CDR3, the DNA is TGTGCCAGCAGCCTTCCCGGGACAGGGATTAGTGGAAACACCATATATTTT.

The V call is TRBV6-1, the J call TRBJ2-3, with 12 bases aligning to TRBD2. Germline trimming cut 2 bases from V and 4 bases from J; bases unmatched to any gene: 4. The CDR3 has 16 amino acids. Germline V gene lookup returns CDR1 MNHNS and CDR2 SASEGT. Here the CDR3 reads CASSELAGGSADTQYF. CDR3 in DNA: TGTGCCAGCAGTGAACTAGCGGGGGGGAGTGCAGATACGCAGTATTTT.

Turning to this clone: A read error is likely here: a far larger clone is one base away. Additional DNA sequences in this sample encode the identical CDR3. This chain joins TRBV2 and TRBJ2-5, with TRBD2 matching over 8 bases. CDR3 length equals 15 residues. Per germline, CDR1 SNHLY and CDR2 FYNNEI. With V trimmed by 4 bases and J by 5 bases, 9 bases remained unmatched. The CDR3 DNA is TGTGCCAGCAGTGCGTCGCGGGGGGTGGGTGAGACCCAGTACTTC. Protein sequence: CASSASRGVGETQYF.

The chain carries TRBV29-1 and TRBJ1-2, with D uncertain. Germline CDR1 is SQVTM and CDR2 is ANQGSEA. The V end was cut by 8 bases, the J end by 5 bases, with 18 bases between. The CDR3 has 13 residues. CDR3 coding DNA: TGCAGCTTCATCCCTTCGGAAGCTTATGGCTACACCTTC. It specifies CSFIPSEAYGYTF.

Only one count was recorded for this clone. This sequence joins TRBV11-2 and TRBJ1-2; no firm D call. With 0 bases removed from V and 4 bases from J, the gap between germline ends came to 21 bases. The germline gives CDR1 SGHAT, CDR2 FQNNGV. This CDR3 spans 18 amino acids. CDR3 loop: CASSLEVPGVLGTYGYTF. CDR3 DNA: TGTGCCAGCAGCTTAGAGGTCCCCGGGGTTCTGGGTACCTATGGCTACACCTTC.

This chain uses TRBV18 with TRBJ2-2; 7 bases are a match to TRBD1. The V segment lost 4 bases and the J segment 7 bases; nucleotides outside the gene matches: 9. The germline CDR1 and CDR2 sequences are KGHSH and LQKENI. There are 15 residues in the CDR3. CDR3 protein: CASSLGTESVGELFF. The CDR3 DNA follows: TGTGCCAGCTCACTAGGGACAGAGTCCGTCGGGGAGCTGTTTTTT. Together with reference TRBV18 and TRBJ2-2, the CDR3 gives the full variable domain: NAGVMQNPRHLVRRRGQEARLRCSPMKGHSHVYWYRQLPEEGLKFMVYLQKENIIDESGMPKERFSAEFPKEGPSILRIQQVVRGDSAAYFCASSLGTESVGELFFGEGSRLTVL.

A few counts support this clone. The chain links TRBV5-1 to TRBJ1-6; the D is unclear. The germline gives CDR1 SGHRS, CDR2 YFSETQ. The CDR3 consists of 13 residues. Trimming shortened V by 0 bases and J by 7 bases, and 5 bases separated the two germline ends. CDR3 protein: CASSLGSNSPLHF. DNA of the CDR3: TGCGCCAGCAGCTTGGGTTCAAATTCACCCCTCCACTTT.

V and J are TRBV6-2 or TRBV6-3 and TRBJ1-1; D call uncertain. Per the germline V gene, CDR1 is MNHEY and CDR2 is SVGEGT. V was clipped by 3 bases and J by 0 bases, with 8 bases between them. This CDR3 is 14 amino acids long. The CDR3 DNA follows: TGTGCCAGCAGTTATAACTTTTTGAACACTGAAGCTTTCTTT. Residues: CASSYNFLNTEAFF.

V and J are TRBV7-2 and TRBJ1-2; D possibly corresponds to TRBD1 (6 bases). V gave up 5 bases and J gave up 5 bases, with 21 bases separating them. Germline assignment: CDR1 SGHTA and CDR2 FQGNSA. This CDR3 comprises 16 residues. The CDR3 reads CASSPTDRRSSYGYTF. CDR3 DNA sequence: TGTGCCAGCAGCCCTACAGACAGGCGCTCCTCTTATGGCTACACCTTC.

This sequence joins TRBV3-1 (or the pseudogene TRBV3-2) and TRBJ2-7; D is uncertain. The V end lost 4 bases, the J end lost 5 bases, and 15 bases lay between the germline ends. The CDR3 sequence is 14 residues long. Germline V lookup: CDR1 LGHDT, CDR2 YNNKEL (reference sequence). The CDR3 region is CASSPPGRLDEQYF. The CDR3 DNA follows: TGTGCCAGCAGCCCCCCCGGACGGCTAGACGAGCAGTACTTC.

The V gene is TRBV7-8, the J gene TRBJ2-7, with D tentatively TRBD2 (5 bases). Looked up from germline, CDR1 is SGHVS and CDR2 is FQNEAQ. The CDR3 sequence is 13 residues long. The V and J ends lost 1 base and 4 bases respectively, with 8 bases between them. DNA of the CDR3: TGTGCCAGCAGCTTAGGAGGGCCATACGAGCAGTACTTC. Encoded protein: CASSLGGPYEQYF.

This chain joins TRBV5-6 and TRBJ1-2; the D is unclear. Germline CDR1 SGHDT, CDR2 YYEEEE. The CDR3 contains 14 residues. V lost 0 bases, J lost 5 bases, and 11 bases lay in between. The CDR3 reads CASSLVGSQYGYTF. The CDR3, as DNA: TGTGCCAGCAGCTTGGTTGGGTCGCAGTATGGCTACACCTTC.

This chain links TRBV18 with TRBJ2-5; D is unclear. The V gene's germline CDR1 is KGHSH and CDR2 LQKENI. The CDR3 spans 13 residues. The V end lost 3 bases, the J end lost 4 bases, and 9 bases lay between the germline ends. CDR3 in amino acids: CASSPRAPETQYF. Here the CDR3 DNA reads TGTGCCAGCTCACCGCGCGCCCCAGAGACCCAGTACTTC.

The chain links TRBV4-2 to TRBJ2-2, with TRBD1 matching 12 bases. After removal of 6 bases from V and 7 bases from J, the junction contained 12 bases not matched to a gene. Germline V gene data show CDR1 as LGHNA and CDR2 as YNFKEQ. This CDR3 contains 17 residues. CDR3 sequence: CASSHATGTGGFGELFF. The CDR3 DNA follows: TGTGCCAGCAGTCACGCGACCGGGACAGGGGGCTTCGGGGAGCTGTTTTTT.

This clone has only a few counts. This chain connects TRBV5-1 to TRBJ2-7; the D gene could be TRBD1 or TRBD2 (6 bases each). V lost 0 bases and J 4 bases, leaving 14 bases between the germline ends. This CDR3 spans 15 amino acids. CDR1 and CDR2 from the germline V gene are SGHRS and YFSETQ. The CDR3 is CASSLDREVGYEQYF. The CDR3 nucleotides are TGCGCCAGCAGCTTGGACAGGGAGGTTGGGTACGAGCAGTACTTC.

This rearrangement joins TRBV5-4 to TRBJ2-3; no definite D call. The CDR3 runs to 15 residues. The germline gives CDR1 SGHNT, CDR2 YYREEE (reference sequence). Trimming pared 0 bases from V and 6 bases from J, leaving 14 bases between. CDR3 DNA sequence: TGTGCCAGCAGCTTGGAACAGCCTGGTAGGGATACGCAGTATTTT. This codes for CASSLEQPGRDTQYF.

The chain employs TRBV5-1 and TRBJ2-3; 9 nucleotides match TRBD2. The CDR3 has 15 residues. Looked up from germline, CDR1 is SGHRS and CDR2 is YFSETQ. J was trimmed by 4 bases and V by 0 bases; bases with no gene match: 3. The CDR3 region is CASSLGLAGPDTQYF. CDR3 sequence (DNA): TGCGCCAGCAGCTTGGGCCTAGCGGGGCCAGATACGCAGTATTTT.

This clone was seen only once. The chain has TRBV10-3 and TRBJ2-1, with D perhaps matching TRBD2 (6 bases). This CDR3 is 13 amino acids long. Germline V lookup: CDR1 ENHRY, CDR2 SYGVKD. V dropped 2 bases and J dropped 12 bases, with 14 bases sitting between them. The CDR3 spells CAISEQATEGQFF. CDR3 DNA sequence: TGTGCCATCAGTGAGCAGGCAACGGAGGGGCAGTTCTTC.

This clone appeared a single time. This chain's CDR3 is CASSLIWDRGQGEAFF. The CDR3 DNA reads TGTGCCAGCAGCTTAATTTGGGACAGGGGGCAAGGTGAAGCTTTCTTT. The chain joins TRBV5-6 to TRBJ1-1, with 12 nucleotides matching TRBD1. CDR3 size: 16 residues. V was pared by 2 bases and J by 7 bases, with 9 bases of the junction left unmatched. Germline V CDR1 and CDR2: SGHDT, YYEEEE.

The chain carries TRBV11-3 and TRBJ2-1, with D perhaps TRBD1 (7 bases). Trimming cost V 5 bases and J 2 bases, with 16 bases left between them. The germline gives CDR1 SGHNT, CDR2 YENEEA. This CDR3 region has 16 residues. CDR3 sequence (DNA): TGTGCCAGCAGCCCCTTAGGGGGGACAGCCTACAATGAGCAGTTCTTC. This codes for CASSPLGGTAYNEQFF.

The V call is TRBV6-5, the J call TRBJ2-3; D not resolved. CDR3 length: 13 amino acids. Trimming took 6 bases from V and 2 from J, leaving 9 bases between them. The germline CDR1 and CDR2 sequences are MNHEY and SVGAGI. Here the CDR3 reads CASRSLITDTQYF. The CDR3 DNA follows: TGTGCCAGCAGGAGCCTTATCACAGATACGCAGTATTTT.